This is a list of T cell receptor beta chains from one sample in a study of T-cell reconstitution after alpha-beta-depleted transplantation in children. In TCRdb, the PCR reads were re-called with MiXCR into one record per CDR3 protein. In the table there are 450,000 to 500,000 distinct CDR3 sequences, 9.5% to 15% of which are singletons. Sequenced material: PBMCs from the stem cell graft donor, taken from the stem cell graft. These receptors originate from a human donor who donated a stem cell graft to a child with combined immunodeficiency. Each CDR3 is given with its conserved first and last residue. D genes are given only for firm matches. Clone size is not always given. Where it is, it says once, few, many or a class for expanded clones.

clone size | J gene | D gene | CDR3 length | V gene | CDR3 DNA | CDR3 protein
- | TRBJ2-7 | - | 12 | TRBV30 | TGTGCCTGGAGTCCCCAGGGGTACGAGCAGTACTTC | CAWSPQGYEQYF
- | TRBJ2-1 | TRBD2 | 15 | TRBV11-2 | TGTGCCAGCAGCTTAGCTAGCGGGAGATTCTGGGAGCAGTTCTTC | CASSLASGRFWEQFF
many | TRBJ2-1 | TRBD2 | 14 | TRBV5-1 | TGCGCCAGCAGCTTCACTAGCGGATACAATGAGCAGTTCTTC | CASSFTSGYNEQFF
many | TRBJ2-1 | - | 17 | TRBV4-2 | TGTGCCAGCAGCCAAGATATCGCGGGTCCGGGCTACAATGAGCAGTTCTTC | CASSQDIAGPGYNEQFF
few | TRBJ2-1 | - | 13 | TRBV7-7 | TGTGCCAGCAGCTTATCAGCTTTCGGGGAGCAGTTCTTC | CASSLSAFGEQFF
few | TRBJ1-1 | TRBD1 | 17 | TRBV12-3/TRBV12-4 | TGTGCCAGCAACCCCGGGACAGGGGGCCGCCAGGGCACTGAAGCTTTCTTT | CASNPGTGGRQGTEAFF
few | TRBJ2-1 | - | 13 | TRBV30 | TGTGCCTGGAGAGGCAGCTCCTACAATGAGCAGTTCTTC | CAWRGSSYNEQFF
- | TRBJ2-7 | - | 14 | TRBV20-1 | TGCAGTGCTGCTTATACCGTAAGTGCCTACGAGCAGTACTTC | CSAAYTVSAYEQYF
few | TRBJ2-1 | - | 15 | TRBV15 | TGTGCCACCAGCAGATGGGGGCCTTGGGACAATGAGCAGTTCTTC | CATSRWGPWDNEQFF
- | TRBJ2-1 | - | 11 | TRBV10-3 | TGTGCCATCAGTGAGGCCCATGAGCAGTTCTTC | CAISEAHEQFF
many | TRBJ2-1 | - | 14 | TRBV20-1 | TGCAGTGCCGGGGTGACTTTTTCCTACAATGAGCAGTTCTTC | CSAGVTFSYNEQFF
- | TRBJ2-3 | TRBD1 | 18 | TRBV6-5 | TGTGCCAGCAGTTGGGACAGGGACGGGGGGCTAGACACAGATACGCAGTATTTT | CASSWDRDGGLDTDTQYF
many | TRBJ1-1 | - | 13 | TRBV27 | TGTGCCAGCAGTTTAATAATGGCCTCCGAAGCTTTCTTT | CASSLIMASEAFF
many | TRBJ1-2 | - | 14 | TRBV5-1 | TGCGCCAGCAGCTTGTCGGGCAGGACCTATGGCTACACCTTC | CASSLSGRTYGYTF
many | TRBJ2-3 | TRBD2 | 20 | TRBV5-1 | TGCGCCAGCAGCTTGTCGCTGGGACTAGCGGGGGGCCCACTCACAGATACGCAGTATTTT | CASSLSLGLAGGPLTDTQYF
many | TRBJ2-1 | - | 15 | TRBV12-3/TRBV12-4 | TGTGCCAGCAGTGATCCGCGACAGACCCTCAATGAGCAGTTCTTC | CASSDPRQTLNEQFF
few | TRBJ2-1 | - | 13 | TRBV28 | TGTGCCAGCAGAAAGGTCGAGTCCAATGAGCAGTTCTTC | CASRKVESNEQFF
- | TRBJ1-5 | - | 15 | TRBV27 | TGTGCCAGCAGTGGGGATGGGTATAGCAATCAGCCCCAGCATTTT | CASSGDGYSNQPQHF
few | TRBJ2-7 | TRBD1 | 14 | TRBV5-1 | TGCGCCAGCAGCTTGGTGGACAGGGGCTACGAGCAGTACTTC | CASSLVDRGYEQYF
- | TRBJ2-7 | - | 14 | TRBV11-1 | TGTGCCAGCAGCCGACCGGGACGGACATATGAGCAGTACTTC | CASSRPGRTYEQYF
- | TRBJ2-2 | - | 16 | TRBV12-3/TRBV12-4 | TGTGCCAGCAGCCCTAGCCGAGACAGACACACCGGGGAGCTGTTTTTT | CASSPSRDRHTGELFF
few | TRBJ1-5 | - | 15 | TRBV6-1 | TGTGCCAGCAGTCCTACAGGGTTGGGGGGGGAGCCCCAGCATTTT | CASSPTGLGGEPQHF
- | TRBJ2-1 | TRBD2 | 15 | TRBV30 | TGTGCCTGGAGTAAGTGGGGGGGAATCATGGATGAGCAGTTCTTC | CAWSKWGGIMDEQFF
few | TRBJ1-3 | - | 20 | TRBV12-3/TRBV12-4 | TGTGCCAGCAGTTTCTACTCTGGCCTCCGGCGGGAGTTCTCTGGAAACACCATATATTTT | CASSFYSGLRREFSGNTIYF
many | TRBJ2-3 | TRBD2 | 19 | TRBV4-3 | TGCGCCAGCAGCCTGGGACTAGCGGGGGGGCAATCTCGAACAGATACGCAGTATTTT | CASSLGLAGGQSRTDTQYF
many | TRBJ2-6 | - | 16 | TRBV4-2 | TGTGCCAGCAGCCAAGATAAAGCGACTGGGGCCAACGTCCTGACTTTC | CASSQDKATGANVLTF
- | TRBJ2-3 | TRBD2 | 16 | TRBV7-2 | TGTGCCAGCAGCTTAGACCTAGCGGGGGGGCCAGATACGCAGTATTTT | CASSLDLAGGPDTQYF